The 4 T cell receptor beta chains listed next were all sequenced from one sample in a study of Graves' ophthalmopathy and Graves' hyperthyroidism. Investigators amplified TCR beta CDR3 regions from RNA transcripts. After a first-round RT-PCR with HTBI primers, a second-round multiplex PCR was run. Using its own MiXCR run on the multiplex PCR reads, TCRdb lists one record per CDR3 protein. Among roughly 400,000 distinct CDR3 sequences, about 17% were seen once, and the ten largest hold about 1.6%. Sequenced material: peripheral blood. All receptors come from a woman aged 18-35 years with Graves' ophthalmopathy.

This clonotype was detected many times. This CDR3 is missing its conserved last phenylalanine or tryptophan, likely due to a read error. The rearrangement links TRBV2 to TRBJ1-6; D call uncertain. From germline, CDR1 is SNHLY and CDR2 FYNNEI. The CDR3 extends over 15 amino acids. V lost 5 bases and J 7 bases, leaving 15 bases between the germline ends. In nucleotides, the CDR3 is TGTGCCAGCAGTCCATTCCTATCCGGGAATTCACCCCTCCACTCT. This sequence encodes CASSPFLSGNSPLHS.

The CDR3 sequence is CASSLVQVLSYEQYF. The CDR3 DNA follows: TGTGCCAGCAGTCTAGTACAGGTCCTCAGCTACGAGCAGTACTTC. The gene calls are TRBV28 and TRBJ2-7; a weak D match, TRBD1 (5 bases). CDR1 is MDHEN and CDR2 is SYDVKM in the germline V gene. CDR3 length equals 15 residues. V was clipped by 5 bases and J by 3 bases, with 17 bases between them.

In this sample, this clonotype turned up many times. CDR3 sequence reads: CASSVRARGGTEAFF. The CDR3 DNA sequence: TGTGCCAGCAGCGTCCGGGCCCGAGGAGGGACTGAAGCTTTCTTT. This chain uses TRBV7-2 with TRBJ1-1, with unresolved D. The CDR3 spans 15 residues. V lost 5 bases, J lost 5 bases, and 18 bases lay in between. Germline V lookup: CDR1 SGHTA, CDR2 FQGNSA. The whole variable domain, remainder taken from reference TRBV7-2 and TRBJ1-1, is GAGVSQSPSNKVTEKGKDVELRCDPISGHTALYWYRQSLGQGLEFLIYFQGNSAPDKSGLPSDRFSAERTGGSVSTLTIQRTQQEDSAVYLCASSVRARGGTEAFFGQGTRLTVV.

This clonotype has ten or more counts. The rearrangement uses TRBV6-5 and TRBJ2-7; 9 nucleotides line up with TRBD1. The length of the CDR3 is 13 residues. V dropped 5 bases and J dropped 4; count of bases not matched to a gene: 3. In germline, CDR1 is MNHEY, CDR2 SVGAGI. CDR3 DNA sequence: TGTGCCAGCAGTCGGGACAGGGTGTACGAGCAGTACTTC. This sequence encodes CASSRDRVYEQYF.